The following is a T cell receptor (beta chain) sequence with its context. Its cognate antigen has yet to be identified. Nothing much larger sits one base from this clone, and base qualities are not available. The data belong to a study of shared clonotypes between healthy human individuals (TCRdb year 2020). Regarding the research as a whole: The cohort comprised two women and a few men aged 18 to 49 years. Per donor, three plates each were used for CD4 naive and CD4 memory, two for CD8 naive, and one for CD8 memory. The study deeply sequenced blood TCR repertoires of five healthy adults to estimate repertoire size and the extent of clonotype sharing between individuals. Libraries were prepared and TCR repertoires were sequenced by different laboratories using diverse techniques, in order to increase sequencing depth and limit assay-specific biases. Leukapheresis yielded between about 0.85 and 9.5 billion PBMCs per donor. Broader findings and caveats from the paper: Across a few donors, about 5% of naive CD4, around 3.3% of naive CD8, roughly 2.2% of memory CD4, and around 0.4% of memory CD8 clonotypes were shared. The small number of donors limited the genetic and exposure-history diversity represented. Based on pairwise subsampling, the degree of clonotype sharing among donors was expected to be affected by sequencing depth. Only blood was sampled, and tissue TCR repertoires likely differ from those in blood. Rarefaction of sorted-subset datasets indicated incomplete sequencing despite the large sequencing depth. Naive subsets generally had larger estimated clonotype richness than memory subsets did. Higher generation probabilities were observed for clonotypes shared by all four sorted-subset donors than for non-shared clonotypes.

Donors were healthy HIV-negative adults with no recently reported acute infections or vaccinations. Every donor was a Caucasian adult living in Nashville, Tennessee, USA. CD4+ T cells were enriched by magnetic negative selection; naive cells were then positively selected on CD45RA, and the negative fraction formed the memory subset. Blood was obtained by leukapheresis, after which PBMCs were separated by Ficoll-Histopaque density gradient centrifugation and cryopreserved in liquid nitrogen vapor phase. Purity and quantity of every magnetically sorted T cell population were checked by analytical flow cytometry. Genomic DNA was isolated from every sorted fraction and measured by UV absorbance on a Nanodrop 2000c. Using the deep immunoSEQ assay, multiplex PCR amplified TCR CDR3 regions from genomic DNA. Extracted genomic DNA from each cell subset was distributed evenly across all wells of several immunoSEQ 96-well plates, and each plate was treated as a replicate. For sorted subsets, each replicate PCR was loaded with 200 to 250 ng genomic DNA, equivalent to about 30,000 T cell genomes. Purified libraries were measured with a Qubit 3.0 fluorometer, size-checked on a Bioanalyzer 2100, and measured again with the KAPA Library Quantification kit. Each immunoSEQ 96-well plate was sequenced on its own single-read 150-cycle Illumina NextSeq 550 flow cell. The study's own analysis went as follows. Because the immunoSEQ output held only junctional sequences and lacked quality scores, the filtering could not match the filtering applied to full-length reads. To assign V/J genes and CDR3, sequences were annotated using PyIR, a Python wrapper for IgBLAST v1.9, with IMGT germline references. Reads with weak V/J assignments (E-value above 1e-6), missing CDR3, stop codons, out-of-frame junctions, or ambiguous translated residues were removed. V3J clonotypes were defined by identical inferred V gene, J gene, and CDR3 amino acid sequence. Percentage overlap between repertoires was calculated by dividing the number of shared unique clonotypes by the size of the smaller repertoire. Richness of each repertoire was evaluated using RTK rarefaction, the Chao1 estimator, and Recon v2.1 estimates of unobserved clonotypes. OLGA was used to compute generation probabilities for all TCRbeta clonotypes that the gDNA method yielded from a few donors. TCRdb holds this immuneACCESS table with in-frame rearrangements only. Some clones are missing; in checked studies, unresolved V genes explain under half, and the rest has no known cause. Clone size and the V and J calls come from that table; the DNA yielded D and trimming. The sample records about 1.5 million clones, 98% of which are singletons. About 0.45% of the sample belongs to the ten largest clones.

V is trimmed back by 0 bases and J by 5 bases, and the junction contains 4 bases that no gene match accounts for. The CDR3, from cysteine to phenylalanine, totals 17 residues. Of the read, only the CDR3 DNA is kept; its 51 bases are in frame from base 1. The germline V gene yields ENHRY for CDR1 and SYGVKD for CDR2. The rearranged segments are TRBV10-3 and TRBJ2-3, and TRBD2 matches 14 of the central bases. The sequenced sample consisted of naive CD4+ T cells sorted from blood. Taken with the paper, the label for cell subset or site translates to: CD45RA+ positively selected. This receptor was obtained from a man in his thirties or forties in good health. CDR3 sequence: CAISESMGLAGEDTQYF. The DNA is as follows: TGTGCCATCAGTGAGTCTATGGGACTAGCGGGAGAAGATACGCAGTATTTT.